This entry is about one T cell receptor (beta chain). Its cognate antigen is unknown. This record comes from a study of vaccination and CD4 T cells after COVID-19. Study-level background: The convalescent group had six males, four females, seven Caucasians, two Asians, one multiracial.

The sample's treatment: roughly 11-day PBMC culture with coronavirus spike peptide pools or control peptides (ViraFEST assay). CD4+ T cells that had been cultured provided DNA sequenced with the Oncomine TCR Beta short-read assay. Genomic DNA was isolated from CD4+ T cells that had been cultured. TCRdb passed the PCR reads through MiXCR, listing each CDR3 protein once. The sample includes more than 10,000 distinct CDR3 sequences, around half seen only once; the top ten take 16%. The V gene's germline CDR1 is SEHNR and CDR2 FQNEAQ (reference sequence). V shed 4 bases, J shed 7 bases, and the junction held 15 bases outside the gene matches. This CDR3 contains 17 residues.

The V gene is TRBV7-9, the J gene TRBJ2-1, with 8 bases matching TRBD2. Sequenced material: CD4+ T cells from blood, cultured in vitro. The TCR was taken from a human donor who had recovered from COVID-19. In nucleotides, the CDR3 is TGTGCCAGCAGCTGGCCGGGGGGGGAGGGCGATAAGAATGAGCAGTTCTTC. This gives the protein CASSWPGGEGDKNEQFF.